This T cell receptor beta chain was captured in a study of T cells expressing NK-cell markers. The wider study: Of eight sequenced donors, seven were HCMV-seropositive and one HCMV-seronegative.

Findings of the study overall: Among several donors, these clonotypes also ranked first in the CD3+CD56-NKG2C+ fraction. About 6 donors had dominant NKG2C+ clonotypes that comprised roughly 1.0-8% of their CD8+ T cells.

CDR1 is SNHLY, CDR2 FYNNEI, per germline. The CDR3 runs to 14 residues. UMIs accompanied the 5'RACE template switching by which TCR beta cDNA was made. For each CDR3 protein, TCRdb gives one entry from its re-call of the 5' RACE reads, without DNA. This sample carries some 500,000 distinct CDR3 sequences, with 1.4% going to the ten biggest clones. As regards this clonotype: Its antigen is unknown.

V gene TRBV2 combines with J gene TRBJ2-1; lacking DNA, the TRBD2 call made by TCRdb goes unchecked. This TCR derives from a woman aged 45-65 years in good health. Sequenced: blood T cells: a sorted CD56 or NKG2C T cell subset, CD4+ or CD8+ T cells, or bulk PBMC T cells (not recorded which). CDR3 region: CAIGRTRTYNEQFF.